The entry that follows covers one TCR beta chain sequence. The entry originates in a study of Ad26.COV2.S vaccination and SARS-CoV-2 variants. Study-level information: The Ad26.COV2.S arm of the COV1001 trial was where the donor was placed.

Treatment of the sample: roughly 18 received Ad26.COV2.S at low or high dose, single or two shots; roughly 5 received placebo; per-sample allocation not given. After the first vaccine or placebo injection, samples were drawn on day 63. V was clipped by 1 base and J by 5 bases, with 11 bases between them. Per germline, CDR1 SEHNR and CDR2 FQNEAQ (reference sequence). CDR3 length equals 14 residues. The table came from immunoSEQ multiplex PCR; TCRdb's copy has only in-frame clones and leaves some out. The sample holds 400,000 to 450,000 clones; 90% are singletons and the top ten take more than 3.5%. V and J are TRBV7-9 and TRBJ2-5; D uncertain. The specimen comprised peripheral blood, sampled in a trial of Ad26.COV2.S vaccine versus placebo. The receptor's source is a person aged 18-60 years who received the Ad26.COV2.S COVID-19 vaccine or a placebo. CDR3 residues: CASSLEALGETQYF. The CDR3 DNA reads TGTGCCAGCAGCTTAGAAGCCCTGGGGGAGACCCAGTACTTC.